This TCR beta chain stems from a study of technical replicates of blood from a few donors. In regard to this clone: The sample carries other DNA sequences with the same CDR3.

CDR3 length: 14 residues. Germline CDR1 is SEHNR and CDR2 is FQNEAQ (reference sequence). The trim removed 1 base at V and 4 bases at J, leaving 1 base unmatched. Sequencing was performed with immunoSEQ multiplex PCR; in TCRdb, only in-frame clones are kept and a portion is missing. The sample carries tens of thousands of clones, about 91% recorded once. The rearrangement links TRBV7-9 to TRBJ1-2; 9 positions agree with TRBD1. This TCR was recovered from a human donor in good health. Some clones in this sample may be carry-over from other donors' samples. What was sequenced was T cells isolated from PBMCs. The CDR3 region is CASSLGTGAYGYTF. Written as DNA, the CDR3 is TGTGCCAGCAGCTTAGGGACAGGGGCCTATGGCTACACCTTC.